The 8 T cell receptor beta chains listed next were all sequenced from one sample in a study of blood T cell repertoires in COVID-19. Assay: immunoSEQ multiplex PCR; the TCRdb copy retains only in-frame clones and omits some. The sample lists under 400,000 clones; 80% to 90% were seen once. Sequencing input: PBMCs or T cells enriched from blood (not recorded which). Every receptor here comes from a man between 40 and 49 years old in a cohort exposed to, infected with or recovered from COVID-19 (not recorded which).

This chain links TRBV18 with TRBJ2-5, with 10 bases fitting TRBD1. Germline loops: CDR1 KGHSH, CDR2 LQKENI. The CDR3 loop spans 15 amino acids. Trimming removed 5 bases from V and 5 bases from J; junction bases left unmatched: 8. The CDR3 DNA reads TGTGCCAGCTCATCTGGGACAGGGGCGGTGGAGACCCAGTACTTC. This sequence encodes CASSSGTGAVETQYF. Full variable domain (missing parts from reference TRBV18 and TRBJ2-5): NAGVMQNPRHLVRRRGQEARLRCSPMKGHSHVYWYRQLPEEGLKFMVYLQKENIIDESGMPKERFSAEFPKEGPSILRIQQVVRGDSAAYFCASSSGTGAVETQYFGPGTRLLVL.

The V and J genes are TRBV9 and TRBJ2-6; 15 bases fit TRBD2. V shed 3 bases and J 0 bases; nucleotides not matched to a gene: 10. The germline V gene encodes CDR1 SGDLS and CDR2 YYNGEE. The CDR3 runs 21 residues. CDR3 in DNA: TGTGCCAGCAGCGGGAGACCGGGACTAGCGGGAGGAGACTCTGGGGCCAACGTCCTGACTTTC. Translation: CASSGRPGLAGGDSGANVLTF.

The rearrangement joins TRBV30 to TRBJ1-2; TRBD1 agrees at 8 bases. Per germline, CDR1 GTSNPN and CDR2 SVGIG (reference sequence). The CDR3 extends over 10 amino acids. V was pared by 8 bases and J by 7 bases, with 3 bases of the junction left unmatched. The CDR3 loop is CALGQGGYTF. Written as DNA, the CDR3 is TGTGCCCTTGGACAGGGTGGCTACACCTTC.

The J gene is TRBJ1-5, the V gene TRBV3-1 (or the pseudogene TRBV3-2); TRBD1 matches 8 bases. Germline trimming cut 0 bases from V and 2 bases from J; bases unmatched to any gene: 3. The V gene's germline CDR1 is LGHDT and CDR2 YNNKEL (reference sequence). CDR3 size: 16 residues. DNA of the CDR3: TGTGCCAGCAGCCAAGACGGGGGACAGGGCAATCAGCCCCAGCATTTT. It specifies CASSQDGGQGNQPQHF.

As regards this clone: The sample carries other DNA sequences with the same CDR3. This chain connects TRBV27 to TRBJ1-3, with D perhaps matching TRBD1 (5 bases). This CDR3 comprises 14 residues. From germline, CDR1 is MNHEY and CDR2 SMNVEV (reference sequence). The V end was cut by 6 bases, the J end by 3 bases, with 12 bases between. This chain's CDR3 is CASSPRTSGNTIYF. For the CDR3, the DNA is TGTGCCAGCAGCCCTCGGACAAGTGGAAACACCATATATTTT.

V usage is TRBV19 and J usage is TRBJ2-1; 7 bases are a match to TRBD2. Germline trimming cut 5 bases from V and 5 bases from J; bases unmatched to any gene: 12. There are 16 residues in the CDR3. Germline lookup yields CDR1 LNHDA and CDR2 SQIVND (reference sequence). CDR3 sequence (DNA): TGTGCCAGTAGTCCTTCGGGGAGGGTGAGGGACAATGAGCAGTTCTTC. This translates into CASSPSGRVRDNEQFF.

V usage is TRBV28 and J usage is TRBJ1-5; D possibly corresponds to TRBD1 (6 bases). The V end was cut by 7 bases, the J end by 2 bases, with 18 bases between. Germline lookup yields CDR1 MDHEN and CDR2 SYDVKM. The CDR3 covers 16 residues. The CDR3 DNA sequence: TGTGCCAGCATTATATCAGTAGGGGGTGGCAATCAGCCCCAGCATTTT. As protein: CASIISVGGGNQPQHF.

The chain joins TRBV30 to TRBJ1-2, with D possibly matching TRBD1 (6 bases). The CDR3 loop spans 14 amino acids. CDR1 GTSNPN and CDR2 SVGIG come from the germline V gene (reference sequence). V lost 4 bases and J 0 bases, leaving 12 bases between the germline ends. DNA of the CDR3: TGTGCCTGGACCCTCCCAGGGGCTAACTATGGCTACACCTTC. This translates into CAWTLPGANYGYTF.